This T cell receptor (beta chain) was identified during a study of blood T cell repertoires in COVID-19. Here immunoSEQ multiplex PCR was the method, and the copy in TCRdb shows in-frame clones only, minus some. The sample shows tens of thousands of clones, about 85% of them seen only once. The J segment lost 6 bases and the V segment lost 8 bases, leaving 7 bases of the junction unmatched. In germline, CDR1 is SNHLY, CDR2 FYNNEI. The length of the CDR3 is 14 residues. This clone was picked up a small number of times. This chain uses TRBV2 with TRBJ1-5; 10 bases agree with TRBD1. This sequence originates from a woman in her 70s in a cohort sampled during active COVID-19. The source material was peripheral blood. CDR3 sequence reads: CASSRQGAIQPQHF. Here the CDR3 DNA reads TGTGCCAGCTCGAGACAGGGGGCTATTCAGCCCCAGCATTTT.